The 19 T cell receptor beta chains below come from one sample, sequenced in a study of PD-L1 blockade in urothelial cancer. Profiled with immunoSEQ multiplex PCR; TCRdb holds only in-frame clones, not every one. Seen here are about 51,000 clones, approximately 83% observed once, and the top ten hold more than 15%. The material sequenced was PBMCs, taken around atezolizumab (anti-PD-L1) treatment. All receptors derive from a man in his sixties with urothelial cancer.

The chain couples TRBV11-2 to TRBJ2-6; D perhaps matches TRBD1 (7 bases). Germline values: CDR1 SGHAT, CDR2 FQNNGV. The CDR3 is 17 residues long. Trimming left V 3 bases short and J 0 bases short, with 12 bases between. CDR3 bases: TGTGCCAGCAGCTTTTACAGGGGACTCTCTGGGGCCAACGTCCTGACTTTC. It translates to CASSFYRGLSGANVLTF.

V is TRBV18 and J is TRBJ2-5; D is possibly TRBD1 (6 bases). Germline CDR1 and CDR2: KGHSH and LQKENI. The CDR3 covers 15 residues. V lost 1 base to trimming and J lost 3 bases, with 12 bases between them. CDR3 protein: CASSPLQGVKETQYF. The CDR3 bases are TGTGCCAGCTCACCACTACAGGGAGTCAAAGAGACCCAGTACTTC.

The chain combines TRBV4-3 with TRBJ2-7; 9 bases align to TRBD2. The CDR3 consists of 16 residues. V was clipped by 4 bases and J by 4 bases; unmatched bases: 11. From germline, CDR1 is LGHNA and CDR2 YSLEER. Written as DNA, the CDR3 is TGCGCCAGCAGCCCGTACCTGGCGGGAGGGCCTTACGAGCAGTACTTC. As protein: CASSPYLAGGPYEQYF.

The J gene is TRBJ1-1, the V gene TRBV2; TRBD1 aligns across 9 bases. CDR3 size: 14 residues. V lost 6 bases and J lost 1; bases outside the gene matches: 3. CDR1 and CDR2 (germline): SNHLY, FYNNEI. The CDR3 here is CASRIQGANTEAFF. The CDR3 region has the DNA TGTGCCAGCAGGATACAGGGGGCGAACACTGAAGCTTTCTTT.

The V and J genes are TRBV18 and TRBJ2-7; 9 bases fit TRBD1. The V segment lost 3 bases and the J segment 5 bases; nucleotides outside the gene matches: 2. The CDR3 extends over 13 amino acids. Germline loops: CDR1 KGHSH, CDR2 LQKENI. The CDR3 region is CASSPRTGDEQYF. CDR3 coding DNA: TGTGCCAGCTCACCCCGGACAGGGGACGAGCAGTACTTC.

Only one count was recorded for this clone. J is TRBJ2-1 and V is TRBV2; 10 bases align to TRBD1. Losses at the gene ends were 9 bases for V and 8 bases for J; bases not matched to a gene: 10. This CDR3 is built from 14 residues. Germline CDR1 SNHLY, CDR2 FYNNEI. CDR3 nucleotides: TGTGCCAGTACTCGGGACAGGGGTTTATATGAGCAGTTCTTC. Residues: CASTRDRGLYEQFF.

This clone was detected a few times. The chain uses TRBV4-1 and TRBJ2-1; 7 positions agree with TRBD2. V lost 0 bases and J lost 15; bases outside the gene matches: 8. The V gene's germline CDR1 is MGHRA and CDR2 YSYEKL. This CDR3 is 13 amino acids long. CDR3 region: CASSQDRDGGGFF. The CDR3 nucleotides are TGCGCCAGCAGCCAAGATAGGGACGGCGGGGGGTTCTTC.

The DNA for the CDR3 is TGTGCCACGGGTGGGTCTGGAAACACCATATATTTT. Amino acid sequence: CATGGSGNTIYF. The chain joins TRBV10-3 to TRBJ1-3, with D unresolved. Trimming pared 10 bases from V and 1 base from J, leaving 8 bases between. CDR1 is ENHRY and CDR2 is SYGVKD in the germline V gene. CDR3 length: 12 residues.

This clone was seen only a few times. This chain connects TRBV10-3 to TRBJ2-7; D unresolved. Deletions cut 0 bases from V and 0 bases from J, with 6 bases between. The CDR3 is made up of 14 amino acids. The germline CDR1 and CDR2 sequences are ENHRY and SYGVKD. The CDR3 loop reads CAISESPISYEQYF. In nucleotides, the CDR3 is TGTGCCATCAGTGAGTCCCCCATCTCCTACGAGCAGTACTTC.

The J gene is TRBJ2-1, the V gene TRBV6-4; perhaps TRBD1 as D (8 bases). The CDR3 length is 15 residues. Germline V gene lookup returns CDR1 MRHNA and CDR2 SNTAGT. Trimming stripped 6 bases from V and 7 bases from J, with 19 bases between. The CDR3 loop reads CASSLRQGRGNEQFF. The CDR3 bases are TGTGCCAGCAGCCTTAGACAGGGGAGGGGGAATGAGCAGTTCTTC.

A word on this clone: A read error may account for a junction end that differs from germline. This sequence joins TRBV11-2 and TRBJ1-5; the D gene is possibly TRBD1 (6 bases). The germline CDR1 and CDR2 sequences are SGHAT and FQNNGV. The CDR3 length is 13 residues. For the CDR3, the DNA is TGTGCCAGCAGCCTAGAGAGGGGGCAGCCCCAGCATTTT. It is translated as CASSLERGQPQHF.

The V and J genes are TRBV30 and TRBJ2-5; TRBD2 matches at 13 bases. From germline, CDR1 is GTSNPN and CDR2 SVGIG (reference sequence). The CDR3 spans 20 residues. The V segment lost 1 base and the J segment 5 bases; nucleotides outside the gene matches: 19. In nucleotides, the CDR3 is TGTGCCTGGAGTGCGAGGGACAGACGACTAGCGGGGGGCCTTGGTGAGACCCAGTACTTC. Protein sequence: CAWSARDRRLAGGLGETQYF.

The chain couples TRBV5-1 to TRBJ2-7, with 11 bases lining up with TRBD1. V lost 4 bases, J lost 6 bases, and 9 bases stayed unmatched. CDR3 length: 15 residues. CDR1 and CDR2 (germline): SGHRS, YFSETQ. DNA of the CDR3: TGCGCCAGCAGCAGTACCGGGACAGGGGGACGCGAGCAGTACTTC. It yields the protein CASSSTGTGGREQYF.

The chain is built from TRBV6-5 and TRBJ2-3; possible D gene TRBD1, 7 bases. This CDR3 spans 13 amino acids. Trimming took off 8 bases at V and 6 bases at J, with 15 bases between the two ends. CDR1 is MNHEY and CDR2 is SVGAGI in the germline V gene. The CDR3 sequence is CASQGGAIDTQYF. The CDR3 DNA follows: TGTGCCAGCCAGGGGGGAGCAATTGATACGCAGTATTTT.

This chain links TRBV10-3 with TRBJ2-3; D is ambiguous. The germline gives CDR1 ENHRY, CDR2 SYGVKD. Trimming removed 2 bases at V and 6 bases at J, with 12 bases between. This CDR3 contains 14 residues. DNA of the CDR3: TGTGCCATCAGTGAGCACCGGGTGGAGGATACGCAGTATTTT. As protein: CAISEHRVEDTQYF.

This chain links TRBV6-6 with TRBJ2-6, with D unresolved. CDR1 is MNHNY and CDR2 is SVGAGI in the germline V gene (reference sequence). V lost 1 base to trimming and J lost 4 bases, with 11 bases between them. This CDR3 contains 16 residues. CDR3 bases: TGTGCCAGCAGTTACTTGAAAGGAGCCGGGGCCAACGTCCTGACTTTC. Protein: CASSYLKGAGANVLTF.

The chain couples TRBV7-9 to TRBJ1-2; 8 bases fit TRBD1. The CDR3 runs to 14 residues. Trimming removed 5 bases from V and 5 bases from J; junction bases left unmatched: 7. The germline V gene has CDR1 SEHNR and CDR2 FQNEAQ (reference sequence). The CDR3 loop is CASSLRQGIYGYTF. The CDR3, as DNA: TGTGCCAGCAGCCTTCGACAGGGGATATATGGCTACACCTTC.

The chain is built from TRBV19 and TRBJ2-1; D might be TRBD2 (5 bases). The V end was cut by 6 bases, the J end by 4 bases, with 13 bases between. The CDR3 runs 14 residues. Germline V gene data show CDR1 as LNHDA and CDR2 as SQIVND (reference sequence). Here the CDR3 DNA reads TGTGCCAGTAGGTGGTCTAGCAGGTACAATGAGCAGTTCTTC. As protein: CASRWSSRYNEQFF.

The genes are TRBV28 and TRBJ2-1; no definite D call. This CDR3 spans 16 amino acids. CDR1 MDHEN and CDR2 SYDVKM come from the germline V gene. The V end lost 3 bases, the J end lost 6 bases, and 18 bases lay between the germline ends. DNA for the CDR3: TGTGCCAGCAGTTTCGGGTTTCGGGTGGTCGGCAATGAGCAGTTCTTC. It codes for CASSFGFRVVGNEQFF.